This T cell receptor (beta chain) was obtained from a study of blood T cell repertoires in COVID-19. The wider study: Samples of COVID-19 (acute and convalescent) were obtained from the United States, Italy and Spain. The analysed material was cDNA or gDNA that came from T cells, B-cell-depleted T cells, or PBMCs.

The repertoire was sequenced with immunoSEQ multiplex PCR; TCRdb's copy has only in-frame clones and lacks some. The sample carries roughly 380,000 clones, roughly nine tenths recorded once. Two consecutive negative NP/OP PCR tests, clearance, or resolved symptoms defined Cohort 3 recovery. This CDR3 has 12 residues. CDR1 is SNHLY and CDR2 is FYNNEI in the germline V gene. V lost 6 bases to trimming and J lost 12 bases, with 15 bases between them. The sequencing input was PBMCs or T cells enriched from blood (not recorded which). The source of this sequence is a woman in her thirties who had recovered from COVID-19. V is TRBV2 and J is TRBJ2-1, with D possibly TRBD1 on 6 matching bases. This CDR3 reads CASSRDTVGQFF. The CDR3 DNA sequence: TGTGCCAGCAGCCGGGACACCGTAGGGCAGTTCTTC.